The present entry profiles one T cell receptor (beta chain) with its context. What it recognizes is unknown. The data stem from a study of cytomegalovirus exposure and HLA in healthy donors. General study results and limits: It was only CMV serostatus that was available as immune exposure information. V- and J-gene trimming of TCR beta was linked (in a later analysis) to a missense DCLRE1C variant. Researchers reportedly found TCR beta sequences accurately predicted most subjects' HLA-A and HLA-B alleles.

This PCR relied on a set of 60 Vbeta primers and 13 Jbeta primers. Authors' analysis steps: It was a later analysis that counted about 80 million unique TCR beta chains, of which approximately 11 million were shared. The assay was immunoSEQ multiplex PCR, and TCRdb's table has in-frame clones only and misses some. The D gene and trimming were derived from the DNA, and the V and J assignments and clone size from that table. This sample has approximately 220,000 clones, with roughly 88% found just once. This receptor was obtained from a boy between 2 and 10 years old in good health and CMV-seronegative. Material for sequencing was PBMCs.

The CDR3 region is CASRLGDRRFNEQFF. As DNA, the CDR3 is TGTGCCAGCAGATTGGGTGACAGGCGTTTTAATGAGCAGTTCTTC. The V and J genes are TRBV27 and TRBJ2-1; D may be TRBD1 (6 bases). Germline CDR1 reads MNHEY; CDR2 reads SMNVEV (reference sequence). The V and J ends lost 6 bases and 7 bases respectively, with 19 bases between them. The CDR3 runs to 15 residues.